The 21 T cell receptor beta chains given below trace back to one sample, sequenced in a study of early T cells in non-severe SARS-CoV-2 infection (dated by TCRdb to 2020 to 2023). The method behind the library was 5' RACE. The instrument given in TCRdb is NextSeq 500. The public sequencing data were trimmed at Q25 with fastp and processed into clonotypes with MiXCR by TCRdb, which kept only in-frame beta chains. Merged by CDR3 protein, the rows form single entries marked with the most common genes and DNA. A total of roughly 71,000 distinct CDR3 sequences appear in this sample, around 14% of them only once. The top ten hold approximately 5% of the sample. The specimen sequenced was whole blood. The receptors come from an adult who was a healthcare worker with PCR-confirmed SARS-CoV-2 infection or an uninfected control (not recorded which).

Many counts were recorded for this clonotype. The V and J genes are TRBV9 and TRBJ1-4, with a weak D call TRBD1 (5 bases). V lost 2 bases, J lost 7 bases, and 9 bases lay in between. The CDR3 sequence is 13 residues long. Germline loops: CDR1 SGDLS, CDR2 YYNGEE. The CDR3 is CASSVRVGEKLFF. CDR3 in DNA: TGTGCCAGCAGCGTCAGGGTTGGTGAAAAACTGTTTTTT. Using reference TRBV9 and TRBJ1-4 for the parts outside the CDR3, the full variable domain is DSGVTQTPKHLITATGQRVTLRCSPRSGDLSVYWYQQSLDQGLQFLIQYYNGEERAKGNILERFSAQQFPDLHSELNLSSLELGDSALYFCASSVRVGEKLFFGSGTQLSVL.

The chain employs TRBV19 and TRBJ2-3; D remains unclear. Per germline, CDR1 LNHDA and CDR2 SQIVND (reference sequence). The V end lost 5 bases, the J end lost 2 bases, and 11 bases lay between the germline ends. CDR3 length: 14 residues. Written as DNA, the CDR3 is TGTGCCAGTAGTCCCGACGGATACACAGATACGCAGTATTTT. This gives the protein CASSPDGYTDTQYF.

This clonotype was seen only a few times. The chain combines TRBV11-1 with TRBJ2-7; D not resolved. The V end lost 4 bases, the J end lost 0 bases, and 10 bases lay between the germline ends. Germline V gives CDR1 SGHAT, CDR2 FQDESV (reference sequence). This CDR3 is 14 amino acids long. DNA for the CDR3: TGTGCCAGCAGCTCAGACCCGAGCTCCTACGAGCAGTACTTC. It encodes CASSSDPSSYEQYF.

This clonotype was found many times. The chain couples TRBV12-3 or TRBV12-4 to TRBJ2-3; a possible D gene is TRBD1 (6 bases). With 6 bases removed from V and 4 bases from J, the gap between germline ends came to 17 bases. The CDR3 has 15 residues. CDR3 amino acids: CASSRGEEASDTQYF. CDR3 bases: TGTGCCAGCAGCAGGGGAGAAGAGGCCTCAGATACGCAGTATTTT.

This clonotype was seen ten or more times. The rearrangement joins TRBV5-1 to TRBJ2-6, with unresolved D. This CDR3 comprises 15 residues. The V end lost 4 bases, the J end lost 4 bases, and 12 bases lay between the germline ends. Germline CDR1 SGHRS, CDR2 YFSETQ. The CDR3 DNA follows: TGCGCCAGCAGCCAAGGAAATACCGGGGCCAACGTCCTGACTTTC. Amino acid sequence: CASSQGNTGANVLTF. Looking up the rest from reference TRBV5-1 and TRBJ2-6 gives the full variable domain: KAGVTQTPRYLIKTRGQQVTLSCSPISGHRSVSWYQQTPGQGLQFLFEYFSETQRNKGNFPGRFSGRQFSNSRSEMNVSTLELGDSALYLCASSQGNTGANVLTFGAGSRLTVL.

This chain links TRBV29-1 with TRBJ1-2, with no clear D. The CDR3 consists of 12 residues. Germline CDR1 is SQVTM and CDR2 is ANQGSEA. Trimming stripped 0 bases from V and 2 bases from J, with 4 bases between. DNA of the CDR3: TGCAGCGTTGAAGACGGAAACTATGGCTACACCTTC. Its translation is CSVEDGNYGYTF.

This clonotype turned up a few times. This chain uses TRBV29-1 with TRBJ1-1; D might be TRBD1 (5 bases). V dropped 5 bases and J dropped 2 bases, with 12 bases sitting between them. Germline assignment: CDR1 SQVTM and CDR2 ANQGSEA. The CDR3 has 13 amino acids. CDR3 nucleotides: TGCAGCGTTCTCAGACAGTATAACACTGAAGCTTTCTTT. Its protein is CSVLRQYNTEAFF.

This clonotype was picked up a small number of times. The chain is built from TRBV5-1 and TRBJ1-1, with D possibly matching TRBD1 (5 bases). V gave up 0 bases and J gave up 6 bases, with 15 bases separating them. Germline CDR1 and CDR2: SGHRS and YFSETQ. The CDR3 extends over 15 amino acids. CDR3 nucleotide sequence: TGCGCCAGCAGCTTGGCCCTGGGGGACGGGGCTGAAGCTTTCTTT. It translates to CASSLALGDGAEAFF.

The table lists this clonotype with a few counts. Here the CDR3 DNA reads TGCGCCAGCAGTTTCGGGAAGGAGACCCAGTACTTC. This codes for CASSFGKETQYF. The genes are TRBV5-1 and TRBJ2-5; D perhaps matches TRBD2 (5 bases). Between the trimmed V and J ends, which lost 5 bases and 5 bases, there was a span of 10 bases. Germline V CDR1 and CDR2: SGHRS, YFSETQ. This CDR3 comprises 12 residues.

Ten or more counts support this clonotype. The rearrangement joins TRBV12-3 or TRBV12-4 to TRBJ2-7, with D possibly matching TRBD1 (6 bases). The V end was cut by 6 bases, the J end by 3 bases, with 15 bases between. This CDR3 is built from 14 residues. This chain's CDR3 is CASRSTQGIYEQYF. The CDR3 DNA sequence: TGTGCCAGCAGGTCAACACAGGGAATCTACGAGCAGTACTTC.

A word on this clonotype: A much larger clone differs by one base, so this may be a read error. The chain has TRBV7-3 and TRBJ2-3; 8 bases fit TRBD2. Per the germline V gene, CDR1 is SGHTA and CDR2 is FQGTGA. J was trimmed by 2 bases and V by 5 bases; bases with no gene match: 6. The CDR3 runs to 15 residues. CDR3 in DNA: TGTGCCAGCAGCCGGACTAGCACAGACACAGATACGCAGTATTTT. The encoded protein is CASSRTSTDTDTQYF.

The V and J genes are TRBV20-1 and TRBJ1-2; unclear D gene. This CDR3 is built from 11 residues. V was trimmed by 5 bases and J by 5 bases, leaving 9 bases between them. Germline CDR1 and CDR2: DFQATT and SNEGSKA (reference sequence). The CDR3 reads CSAPDDYGYTF. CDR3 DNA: TGCAGTGCTCCAGACGATTATGGCTACACCTTC.

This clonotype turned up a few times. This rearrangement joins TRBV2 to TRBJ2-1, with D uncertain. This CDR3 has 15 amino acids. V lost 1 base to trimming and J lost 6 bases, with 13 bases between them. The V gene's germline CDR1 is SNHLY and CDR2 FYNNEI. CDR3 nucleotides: TGTGCCAGCAGTGAAGAAGTTTACAGCTTCAATGAGCAGTTCTTC. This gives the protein CASSEEVYSFNEQFF.

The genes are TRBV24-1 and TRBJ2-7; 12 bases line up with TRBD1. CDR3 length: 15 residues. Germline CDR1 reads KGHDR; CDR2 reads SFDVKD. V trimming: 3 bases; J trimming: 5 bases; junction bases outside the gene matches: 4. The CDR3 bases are TGTGCCACCAGTGATCCCGGGACAGGGGGCGACGAGCAGTACTTC. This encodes CATSDPGTGGDEQYF.

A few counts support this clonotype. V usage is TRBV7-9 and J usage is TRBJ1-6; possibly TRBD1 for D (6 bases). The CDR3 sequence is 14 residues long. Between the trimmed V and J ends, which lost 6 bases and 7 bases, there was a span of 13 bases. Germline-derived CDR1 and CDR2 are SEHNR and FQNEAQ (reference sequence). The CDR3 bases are TGTGCCAGCAGGCCGGACAGCTCGAATTCACCCCTCCACTTT. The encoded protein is CASRPDSSNSPLHF.

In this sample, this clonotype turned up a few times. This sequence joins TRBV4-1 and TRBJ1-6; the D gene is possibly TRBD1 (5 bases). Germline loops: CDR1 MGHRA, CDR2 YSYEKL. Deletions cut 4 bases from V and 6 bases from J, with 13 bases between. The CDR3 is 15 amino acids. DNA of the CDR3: TGCGCCAGCAGCCGTTCGCTAGACAGTAATTCACCCCTCCACTTT. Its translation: CASSRSLDSNSPLHF.

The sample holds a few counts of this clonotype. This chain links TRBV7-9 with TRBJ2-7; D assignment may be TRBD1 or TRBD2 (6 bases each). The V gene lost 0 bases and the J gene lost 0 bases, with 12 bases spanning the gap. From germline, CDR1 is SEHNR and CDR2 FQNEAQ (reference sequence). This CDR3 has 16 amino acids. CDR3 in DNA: TGTGCCAGCAGCTTAGCCAAGGGGGGCCACTCCTACGAGCAGTACTTC. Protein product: CASSLAKGGHSYEQYF.

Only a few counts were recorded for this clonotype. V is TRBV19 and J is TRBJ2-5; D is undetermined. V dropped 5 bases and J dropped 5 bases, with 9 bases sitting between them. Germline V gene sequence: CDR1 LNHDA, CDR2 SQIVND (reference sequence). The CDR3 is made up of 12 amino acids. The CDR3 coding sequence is TGTGCCAGTAGTCCGATGGGGGAGACCCAGTACTTC. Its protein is CASSPMGETQYF.

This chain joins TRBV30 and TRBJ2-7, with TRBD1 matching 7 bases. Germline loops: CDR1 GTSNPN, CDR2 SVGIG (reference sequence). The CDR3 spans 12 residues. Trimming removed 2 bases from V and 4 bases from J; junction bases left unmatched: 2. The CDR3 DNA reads TGTGCCTGGAGTACACAGGGGTACGAGCAGTACTTC. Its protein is CAWSTQGYEQYF.

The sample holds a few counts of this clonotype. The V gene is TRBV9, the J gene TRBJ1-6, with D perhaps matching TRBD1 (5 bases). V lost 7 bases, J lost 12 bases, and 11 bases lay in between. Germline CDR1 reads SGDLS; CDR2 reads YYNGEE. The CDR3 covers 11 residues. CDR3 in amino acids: CASGTDRPLHF. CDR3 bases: TGTGCCAGCGGCACCGACAGACCCCTCCACTTT.

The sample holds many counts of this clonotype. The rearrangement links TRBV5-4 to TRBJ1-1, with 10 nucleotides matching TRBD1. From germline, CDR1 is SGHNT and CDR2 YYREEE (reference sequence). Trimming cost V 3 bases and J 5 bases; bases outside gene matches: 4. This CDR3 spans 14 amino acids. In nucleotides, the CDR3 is TGTGCCAGCAGCTGGACAGGGGGTAGGACTGAAGCTTTCTTT. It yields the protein CASSWTGGRTEAFF.